This is a list of T cell receptor beta chains from one sample in a study of blood T cell repertoires in COVID-19. Here immunoSEQ multiplex PCR was the method, and the copy in TCRdb shows in-frame clones only, minus some. The repertoire holds around 220,000 clones, around 90% seen once, with about 15% in the top ten. Sequencing was done on a sample of PBMCs or T cells enriched from blood (not recorded which). These receptors all come from a man aged 25 to 40 who had been exposed to COVID-19. The CDR3 runs from the conserved cysteine through the conserved F or W. The order of the fields is V gene, J gene, D gene, CDR3 length, clone size, CDR3 protein, CDR3 DNA. The D gene is left open where the match is weak. A row's size may be missing; if present it is once, few, many or a size class.

>TRBV5-1|TRBJ1-1|NA|14|few
CASSLTGYGTEAFF
TGCGCCAGCAGTTTAACAGGGTACGGTACTGAAGCTTTCTTT
>TRBV7-6|TRBJ2-2|TRBD2|17|NA
CASSLWTSGLNTGELFF
TGTGCCAGCAGCTTGTGGACTAGCGGGTTGAACACCGGGGAGCTGTTTTTT
>TRBV14|TRBJ2-3|NA|14|NA
CASSQVFSTDTQYF
TGTGCCAGCAGCCAAGTCTTCAGCACAGATACGCAGTATTTT
>TRBV7-8|TRBJ1-5|TRBD1|15|once
CASSLVQDRVQPQHF
TGTGCCAGCAGCTTAGTCCAGGACAGGGTTCAGCCCCAGCATTTT
>TRBV9|TRBJ1-6|NA|14|NA
CASSVGSGNSPLHF
TGTGCCAGCAGCGTAGGGAGTGGGAATTCACCCCTCCACTTT
>TRBV10-3|TRBJ1-6|NA|13|NA
CAINDGRGSPLHF
TGTGCCATCAACGACGGCAGGGGATCACCCCTCCACTTT
>TRBV29-1|TRBJ2-1|TRBD1|13|NA
CSSGTGSYNEQFF
TGCAGCTCCGGGACAGGCTCCTACAATGAGCAGTTCTTC
>TRBV6-5|TRBJ2-3|TRBD2|15|NA
CASSLKRGSTDTQYF
TGTGCCAGCAGCCTAAAGCGGGGAAGCACAGATACGCAGTATTTT
>TRBV5-4|TRBJ1-2|TRBD1|13|NA
CASTLGGGDGYTF
TGTGCCAGCACCCTAGGAGGGGGCGATGGCTACACCTTC
>TRBV7-2|TRBJ2-7|NA|12|once
CASRSSGDEQYF
TGTGCCAGCAGATCCTCAGGGGACGAGCAGTACTTC
>TRBV7-2|TRBJ2-3|NA|16|NA
CASSLHSATSTDTQYF
TGTGCCAGCAGCTTACATTCTGCTACTAGCACAGATACGCAGTATTTT
>TRBV4-2|TRBJ2-2|NA|13|NA
CASSQDLNGELFF
TGTGCCAGCAGCCAAGATCTTAACGGGGAGCTGTTTTTT
>TRBV11-2|TRBJ2-5|NA|18|NA
CASSLDLVTGQYQETQYF
TGTGCCAGCAGCTTAGATCTGGTAACAGGACAGTACCAAGAGACCCAGTACTTC
>TRBV7-3|TRBJ2-1|NA|15|few
CASSLIGEDYNEQFF
TGTGCCAGCAGCTTAATAGGGGAGGACTACAATGAGCAGTTCTTC
>TRBV5-1|TRBJ2-2|TRBD2|16|NA
CASSLAGGTATGELFF
TGCGCCAGCAGCTTGGCGGGGGGGACGGCTACCGGGGAGCTGTTTTTT
>TRBV27|TRBJ2-1|NA|13|NA
CASSNRRGNEQFF
TGTGCCAGCAGTAATAGGAGGGGCAATGAGCAGTTCTTC
>TRBV10-3|TRBJ2-1|NA|15|NA
CAISVLGPSHNEQFF
TGTGCCATCAGTGTCTTGGGGCCCTCCCACAATGAGCAGTTCTTC
>TRBV3-1/TRBV3-2|TRBJ1-2|NA|14|many
CASSQARGAGGYTF
TGTGCCAGCAGCCAAGCCCGGGGGGCGGGTGGCTACACCTTC
>TRBV9|TRBJ2-5|NA|13|NA
CASSVSSQETQYF
TGTGCCAGCAGCGTGAGTTCCCAAGAGACCCAGTACTTC
>TRBV6-5|TRBJ2-5|TRBD1|15|NA
CASRLLGTGGETQYF
TGTGCCAGCAGATTACTCGGGACAGGGGGGGAGACCCAGTACTTC
>TRBV19|TRBJ2-7|NA|12|NA
CASRGSNYEQYF
TGTGCCAGTAGGGGCTCCAACTACGAGCAGTACTTC
>TRBV5-4|TRBJ2-7|NA|16|NA
CASSISPRGGFSEQYF
TGTGCCAGCAGCATATCCCCGAGGGGGGGTTTCTCCGAGCAGTACTTC
>TRBV14|TRBJ2-3|NA|15|NA
CASSPGTSYTDTQYF
TGTGCCAGCAGCCCAGGGACTTCCTACACAGATACGCAGTATTTT
>TRBV19|TRBJ2-3|TRBD2|16|NA
CASRPGSGGSTDTQYF
TGTGCCAGCAGGCCGGGGAGCGGGGGGAGCACAGATACGCAGTATTTT
>TRBV7-8|TRBJ1-2|NA|13|NA
CASSPGGASGYTF
TGTGCCAGCAGCCCCGGGGGGGCGTCTGGCTACACCTTC
>TRBV10-2|TRBJ1-2|NA|15|NA
CASSEGGGINYGYTF
TGCGCCAGCAGTGAGGGGGGAGGGATTAACTATGGCTACACCTTC
>TRBV3-1/TRBV3-2|TRBJ2-7|NA|15|NA
CASSWGQGSLYEQYF
TGTGCCAGCAGTTGGGGTCAGGGTTCCCTCTACGAGCAGTACTTC
>TRBV25-1|TRBJ1-6|NA|14|NA
CASSVNREDSPLHF
TGTGCCAGCAGTGTTAACAGGGAAGATTCACCCCTCCACTTT
>TRBV7-9|TRBJ1-6|TRBD1|17|NA
CASRAPGQGVMDSPLHF
TGTGCCAGCAGGGCCCCGGGACAGGGGGTGATGGATTCACCCCTCCACTTT
>TRBV13|TRBJ1-5|TRBD1|14|NA
CASSRSTGNQPQHF
TGTGCCAGCAGCCGTTCGACAGGGAATCAGCCCCAGCATTTT
>TRBV2|TRBJ2-1|NA|13|NA
CASKQGFGNEQFF
TGTGCCAGCAAGCAGGGGTTTGGCAATGAGCAGTTCTTC
>TRBV18|TRBJ1-2|NA|15|NA
CASSPNRVSGNGYTF
TGTGCCAGCTCACCAAACAGGGTGAGTGGGAATGGCTACACCTTC
>TRBV19|TRBJ1-6|NA|15|NA
CASSIGQSPNSPLHF
TGTGCCAGTAGTATAGGGCAGTCACCTAATTCACCCCTCCACTTT
>TRBV9|TRBJ1-5|NA|15|once
CASARGDYSNQPQHF
TGTGCCAGCGCCCGGGGTGATTATAGCAATCAGCCCCAGCATTTT
>TRBV25-1|TRBJ2-3|TRBD2|16|NA
CASSERLAGTTDTQYF
TGTGCCAGCAGTGAAAGACTAGCGGGGACCACAGATACGCAGTATTTT